Below are 5 T cell receptor beta chains sequenced from a single sample in a study of beta chain features in type 1 diabetes. Every bit of the isolated RNA underwent reverse transcription, so sequencing read expressed TCRB transcripts. Data came from immunoSEQ multiplex PCR; TCRdb stores just in-frame clones and leaves some out. Seen here are approximately 140,000 clones, around a tenth observed once, and the top ten hold about 0.6%. The sample comprised central memory CD4+ T cells from blood. These receptors were obtained from a middle-aged woman in good health.

Sample share makes this clone medium-sized. The chain combines TRBV2 with TRBJ1-1, with D hard to call. With 6 bases removed from V and 1 base from J, the gap between germline ends came to 9 bases. Germline V gives CDR1 SNHLY, CDR2 FYNNEI. CDR3 size: 13 residues. The CDR3 region is CASRVYGNTEAFF. Here the CDR3 DNA reads TGTGCCAGCAGGGTTTACGGGAACACTGAAGCTTTCTTT.

The V gene is TRBV5-1, the J gene TRBJ2-2; D call uncertain. CDR3 size: 14 residues. Germline-derived CDR1 and CDR2 are SGHRS and YFSETQ. Trimming cost V 6 bases and J 6 bases, with 15 bases left between them. CDR3 in amino acids: CASTQNSNSGELFF. The DNA for the CDR3 is TGCGCCAGCACCCAAAATAGTAATTCCGGGGAGCTGTTTTTT.

This clone was picked up a small number of times. The rearrangement links TRBV7-9 to TRBJ2-3, with 9 bases that match TRBD2. V lost 1 base, J lost 3 bases, and 8 bases stayed unmatched. Per germline, CDR1 SEHNR and CDR2 FQNEAQ (reference sequence). The CDR3 runs to 17 residues. The CDR3 protein is CASSLGLGGGATDTQYF. In DNA, the CDR3 is TGTGCCAGCAGCTTAGGGCTGGGCGGGGGGGCTACAGATACGCAGTATTTT.

This clone turned up a few times. The V gene is TRBV7-2, the J gene TRBJ2-2, with D uncertain. Germline V CDR1 and CDR2: SGHTA, FQGNSA. This CDR3 has 14 residues. V shed 4 bases and J shed 9 bases, with 15 bases lying between them. CDR3 nucleotides: TGTGCCAGCAGCTCAGGAACACTTTATTGGGAGCTGTTTTTT. This sequence encodes CASSSGTLYWELFF. Combining the CDR3 with reference TRBV7-2 and TRBJ2-2 gives the whole variable domain GAGVSQSPSNKVTEKGKDVELRCDPISGHTALYWYRQSLGQGLEFLIYFQGNSAPDKSGLPSDRFSAERTGGSVSTLTIQRTQQEDSAVYLCASSSGTLYWELFFGEGSRLTVL.

This clone has just a few counts. The chain uses TRBV9 and TRBJ2-1; 12 nucleotides agree with TRBD2. The J segment lost 9 bases and the V segment lost 4 bases, leaving 17 bases of the junction unmatched. Germline V CDR1 and CDR2: SGDLS, YYNGEE. This CDR3 has 18 residues. CDR3 DNA sequence: TGTGCCAGCAGCCCACACCCGGGGGGTCTAGCGGGGGGGGTTGAGCAGTTCTTC. It codes for CASSPHPGGLAGGVEQFF.